The rows below give T cell receptor beta chains drawn from one sample of a study of cytomegalovirus exposure and HLA in healthy donors. Assay used: immunoSEQ multiplex PCR; TCRdb lists only in-frame clones, some missing. The data show about 120,000 clones, 60% to 85% seen once. Sequenced input: PBMCs. All receptors derive from a woman aged 40-49 years in good health and CMV-seropositive. Each CDR3 is given with its conserved first and last residue. Each record gives: D gene, V gene, clone size, J gene, CDR3 protein, CDR3 DNA. A D gene is named only where the DNA matches it firmly. Not every row has a clone size; where given, it reads once, few, many or a size class.

TRBD2	TRBV2	NA	TRBJ2-7	CASREGTSGVYEQYF	TGTGCCAGCAGGGAAGGGACTAGCGGGGTCTACGAGCAGTACTTC
TRBD1	TRBV27	once	TRBJ1-1	CASRNWDRGAEAFF	TGTGCCAGCAGAAACTGGGACAGGGGGGCTGAAGCTTTCTTT
TRBD2	TRBV5-1	NA	TRBJ2-3	CASSPGLAGGSDTQYF	TGCGCCAGCAGCCCTGGACTAGCGGGGGGGTCAGATACGCAGTATTTT
NA	TRBV10-2	NA	TRBJ2-6	CASMGASPSGANVLTF	TGCGCCAGCATGGGGGCTTCCCCATCTGGGGCCAACGTCCTGACTTTC
NA	TRBV29-1	NA	TRBJ2-7	CSVGRGYEQYF	TGCAGCGTTGGAAGGGGCTACGAGCAGTACTTC
TRBD1	TRBV30	NA	TRBJ1-6	CAWFRGKALHF	TGTGCCTGGTTCAGGGGGAAGGCCCTCCACTTT
NA	TRBV6-5	NA	TRBJ1-1	CATWEGGQPNEAFF	TGTGCCACCTGGGAGGGCGGCCAGCCAAATGAAGCTTTCTTT
TRBD1	TRBV12-5	NA	TRBJ2-7	CASGLDQKQGAMGEQYF	TGTGCCAGTGGTTTGGACCAGAAACAGGGGGCTATGGGCGAGCAGTACTTC
TRBD1	TRBV6-1	NA	TRBJ2-3	CASSEPGQGRTDTQYF	TGTGCCAGCAGTGAGCCGGGACAGGGGCGCACAGATACGCAGTATTTT
NA	TRBV27	NA	TRBJ2-7	CASSPTPTYYEQYF	TGTGCCAGCAGCCCAACACCGACCTACTACGAGCAGTACTTC
TRBD1	TRBV7-3	once	TRBJ1-5	CASSFNPRQGRGPNQPQHF	TGTGCCAGCAGTTTCAACCCACGACAGGGGAGGGGCCCCAATCAGCCCCAGCATTTT
NA	TRBV6-4	NA	TRBJ1-5	CASSRETGQPQHF	TGTGCCAGCAGTAGGGAGACGGGTCAGCCCCAGCATTTT
TRBD2	TRBV29-1	NA	TRBJ2-1	CSVGGLAGIYNEQFF	TGCAGCGTTGGGGGACTAGCGGGGATCTACAATGAGCAGTTCTTC
NA	TRBV6-1	NA	TRBJ1-6	CASSEAPDISSPLHF	TGTGCCAGCAGTGAAGCGCCGGACATTAGTTCACCCCTCCACTTT
NA	TRBV19	NA	TRBJ1-4	CASSSAGSREKLFF	TGTGCCAGTAGTTCCGCAGGGTCGCGCGAAAAACTGTTTTTT
NA	TRBV30	NA	TRBJ1-1	CAWSSQGGTEAFF	TGTGCCTGGAGTAGCCAGGGAGGGACTGAAGCTTTCTTT
TRBD1	TRBV7-6	few	TRBJ1-3	CASSSGTGSGNTIYF	TGTGCCAGCAGCTCCGGGACAGGCTCTGGAAACACCATATATTTT
TRBD2	TRBV5-4	NA	TRBJ2-2	CASSKPGGTGELFF	TGTGCCAGCAGCAAACCGGGAGGGACCGGGGAGCTGTTTTTT
TRBD1	TRBV6-5	NA	TRBJ1-2	CASSLDRVGGYTF	TGTGCCAGCAGCCTAGACAGGGTAGGAGGCTACACCTTC
TRBD2	TRBV6-5	NA	TRBJ2-5	CASSYSLRGGQETQYF	TGTGCCAGCAGTTACTCGCTGCGGGGGGGGCAAGAGACCCAGTACTTC
TRBD2	TRBV10-2	NA	TRBJ2-5	CATGPGLAGKETQYF	TGCGCCACCGGTCCGGGACTAGCGGGGAAAGAGACCCAGTACTTC
NA	TRBV5-4	NA	TRBJ2-7	CASSSANTRSSSYEQYF	TGTGCCAGCAGCTCGGCGAACACCCGGAGTAGCTCCTACGAGCAGTACTTC
NA	TRBV4-3	NA	TRBJ1-5	CASSPFRGNQPQHF	TGCGCCAGCAGCCCTTTCCGGGGGAATCAGCCCCAGCATTTT
NA	TRBV10-3	NA	TRBJ1-5	CAISDGGTGNQPQHF	TGTGCCATCAGTGACGGGGGAACAGGAAACCAGCCCCAGCATTTT
NA	TRBV15	NA	TRBJ2-5	CATSRELTGAGGETQYF	TGTGCCACCAGCAGGGAACTTACAGGGGCAGGAGGGGAGACCCAGTACTTC
NA	TRBV19	few	TRBJ2-2	CASSIGSLGRWGAGTGELFF	TGTGCCAGTAGTATAGGTTCCCTCGGTAGGTGGGGCGCCGGCACCGGGGAGCTGTTTTTT
NA	TRBV6-1	NA	TRBJ2-5	CASTRTGGVQETQYF	TGTGCCAGCACCCGGACAGGAGGGGTACAAGAGACCCAGTACTTC
NA	TRBV9	NA	TRBJ2-5	CASSVGISTETQYF	TGTGCCAGCAGCGTAGGTATTAGCACCGAGACCCAGTACTTC
TRBD2	TRBV4-2	NA	TRBJ2-2	CASSPLSGTGTGELFF	TGTGCCAGCAGCCCCCTGAGCGGGACGGGGACCGGGGAGCTGTTTTTT